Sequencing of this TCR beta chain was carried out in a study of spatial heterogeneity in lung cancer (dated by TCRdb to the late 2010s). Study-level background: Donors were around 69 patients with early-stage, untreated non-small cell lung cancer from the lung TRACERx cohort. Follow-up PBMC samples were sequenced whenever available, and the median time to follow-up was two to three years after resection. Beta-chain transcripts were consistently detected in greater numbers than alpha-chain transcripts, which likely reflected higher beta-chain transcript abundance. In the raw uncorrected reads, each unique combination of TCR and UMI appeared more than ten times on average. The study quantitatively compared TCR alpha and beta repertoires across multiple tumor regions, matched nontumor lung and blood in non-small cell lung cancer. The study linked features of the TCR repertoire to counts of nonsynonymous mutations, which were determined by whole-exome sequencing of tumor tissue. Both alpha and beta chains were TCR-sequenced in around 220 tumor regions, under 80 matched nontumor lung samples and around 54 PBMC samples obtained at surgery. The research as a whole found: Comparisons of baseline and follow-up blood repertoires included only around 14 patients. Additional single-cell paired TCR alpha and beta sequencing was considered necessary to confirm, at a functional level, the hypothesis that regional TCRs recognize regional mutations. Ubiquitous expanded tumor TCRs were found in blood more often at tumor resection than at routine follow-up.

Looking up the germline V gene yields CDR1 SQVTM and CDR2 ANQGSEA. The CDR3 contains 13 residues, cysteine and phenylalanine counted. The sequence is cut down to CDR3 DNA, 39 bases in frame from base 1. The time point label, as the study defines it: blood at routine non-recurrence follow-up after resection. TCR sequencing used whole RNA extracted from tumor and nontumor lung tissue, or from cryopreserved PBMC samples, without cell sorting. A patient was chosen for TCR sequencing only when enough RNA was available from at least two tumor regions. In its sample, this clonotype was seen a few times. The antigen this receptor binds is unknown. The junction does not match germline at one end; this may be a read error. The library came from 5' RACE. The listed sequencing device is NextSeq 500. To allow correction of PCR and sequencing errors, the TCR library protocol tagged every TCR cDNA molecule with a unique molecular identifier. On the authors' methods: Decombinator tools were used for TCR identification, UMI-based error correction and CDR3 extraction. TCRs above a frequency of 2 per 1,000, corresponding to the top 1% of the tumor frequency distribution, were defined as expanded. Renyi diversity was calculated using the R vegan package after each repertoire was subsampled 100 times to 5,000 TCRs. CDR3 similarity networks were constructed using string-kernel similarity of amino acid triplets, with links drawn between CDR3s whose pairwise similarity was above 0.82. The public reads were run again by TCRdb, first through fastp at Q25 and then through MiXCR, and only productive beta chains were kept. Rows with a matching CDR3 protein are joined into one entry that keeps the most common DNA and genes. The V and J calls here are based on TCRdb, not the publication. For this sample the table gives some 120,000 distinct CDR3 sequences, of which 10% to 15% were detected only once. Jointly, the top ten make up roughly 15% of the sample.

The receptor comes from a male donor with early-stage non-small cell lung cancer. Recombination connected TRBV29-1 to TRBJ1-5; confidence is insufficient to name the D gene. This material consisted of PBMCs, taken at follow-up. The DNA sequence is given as TGCAGCGTTCAAGACGGAGTCAATCAGCCCCAGCATTTT. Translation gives CSVQDGVNQPQHF. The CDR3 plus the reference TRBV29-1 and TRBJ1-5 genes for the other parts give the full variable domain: SAVISQKPSRDICQRGTSLTIQCQVDSQVTMMFWYRQQPGQSLTLIATANQGSEATYESGFVIDKFPISRPNLTFSTLTVSNMSPEDSSIYLCSVQDGVNQPQHFGDGTRLSIL.